Each of the 15 T cell receptor beta chains below was sequenced from the same sample in a study of ipilimumab plus nivolumab after autologous stem cell transplantation. Assay: immunoSEQ multiplex PCR; the TCRdb copy retains only in-frame clones and omits some. The top ten clones hold around 2% of a sample with roughly 86,000 clones, approximately 86% of them seen once. The starting material was PBMCs, obtained in a trial of ipilimumab plus nivolumab as post-transplant consolidation. All receptors come from a male donor with diffuse large B-cell lymphoma.

As to this clone: A junction end diverges from the germline sequence, so it may reflect a read error. The CDR3 reads CASSLRTGGVRPETQYF. The CDR3, as DNA: TGTGCTAGCAGCTTAAGGACAGGGGGCGTCCGGCCAGAGACCCAGTACTTC. J is TRBJ2-5 and V is TRBV7-7, with 11 bases aligning to TRBD1. Germline values: CDR1 SSHAT, CDR2 FNYEAQ (reference sequence). The CDR3 spans 17 residues.

This clone was counted only a few times. The chain is built from TRBV7-6 and TRBJ2-6; weak D call: TRBD2 (6 bases). Looked up from germline, CDR1 is SGHVS and CDR2 is FNYEAQ. The CDR3 length is 17 residues. With 1 base removed from V and 4 bases from J, the gap between germline ends came to 14 bases. The CDR3 DNA reads TGTGCCAGCAGCTTAGAGGAGGGCGTTTTGGGGGCCAACGTCCTGACTTTC. It is translated as CASSLEEGVLGANVLTF. Full variable domain (remainder filled in from reference TRBV7-6 and TRBJ2-6): GAGVSQSPRYKVTKRGQDVALRCDPISGHVSLYWYRQALGQGPEFLTYFNYEAQQDKSGLPNDRFSAERPEGSISTLTIQRTEQRDSAMYRCASSLEEGVLGANVLTFGAGSRLTVL.

This sequence joins TRBV5-1 and TRBJ2-3, with D possibly being TRBD2 (5 bases). V was trimmed by 2 bases and J by 6 bases, leaving 13 bases between them. There are 14 residues in the CDR3. The germline V gene has CDR1 SGHRS and CDR2 YFSETQ. CDR3: CASSFDSPGDTQYF. DNA of the CDR3: TGCGCCAGCAGCTTCGACTCACCGGGGGATACGCAGTATTTT.

CDR3 amino acids: CASSSGGQGLDTEAFF. DNA of the CDR3: TGCGCCAGCAGCTCGGGGGGACAGGGGCTTGACACTGAAGCTTTCTTT. The chain recombines TRBV5-1 with TRBJ1-1; 10 bases match TRBD1. The CDR3 contains 16 residues. Germline CDR1 SGHRS, CDR2 YFSETQ. Trimming at V came to 3 bases and at J to 3 bases, leaving 8 bases not matched to a gene.

The chain joins TRBV7-8 to TRBJ2-7; TRBD2 aligns across 11 bases. V dropped 6 bases and J dropped 6; count of bases not matched to a gene: 7. The CDR3 loop spans 14 amino acids. Germline V gene sequence: CDR1 SGHVS, CDR2 FQNEAQ. In nucleotides, the CDR3 is TGTGCCAGCAGGGCCGGGACTAGCGGTTTCGAGCAGTACTTC. Translated: CASRAGTSGFEQYF.

The rearrangement links TRBV7-2 to TRBJ2-2, with D perhaps matching TRBD2 (6 bases). Germline assignment: CDR1 SGHTA and CDR2 FQGNSA. The V end was cut by 5 bases, the J end by 5 bases, with 21 bases between. CDR3 size: 17 residues. CDR3 loop: CASSPRWRGQLTGELFF. CDR3 bases: TGTGCCAGCAGCCCCCGCTGGCGGGGCCAGTTGACCGGGGAGCTGTTTTTT.

This clone came up a few times. The chain couples TRBV2 to TRBJ2-3, with D unresolved. This CDR3 comprises 12 residues. Trimming took off 5 bases at V and 3 bases at J, with 6 bases between the two ends. The germline V gene encodes CDR1 SNHLY and CDR2 FYNNEI. CDR3 region: CASSPYTDTQYF. Here the CDR3 DNA reads TGTGCCAGCAGTCCTTATACAGATACGCAGTATTTT.

The chain employs TRBV5-1 and TRBJ1-2; 7 nucleotides align to TRBD1. The CDR3 runs to 14 residues. Per germline, CDR1 SGHRS and CDR2 YFSETQ. The V and J ends lost 3 bases and 4 bases, in that order; junction bases with no gene match: 6. CDR3 DNA sequence: TGCGCCAGCAGCTCCCTGACAGGGACCTATGGCTACACCTTC. Protein product: CASSSLTGTYGYTF.

The chain carries TRBV11-2 and TRBJ2-3; tentatively, D is TRBD2 (6 bases). V lost 3 bases and J lost 3, with 13 bases in between. CDR3 length: 15 amino acids. From germline, CDR1 is SGHAT and CDR2 FQNNGV. Here the CDR3 DNA reads TGTGCCAGCAGCTTTCAAACCGGGAGAACAGATACGCAGTATTTT. Translated, it gives CASSFQTGRTDTQYF.

V and J are TRBV2 and TRBJ2-7; 10 positions agree with TRBD2. Germline assignment: CDR1 SNHLY and CDR2 FYNNEI. V was pared by 8 bases and J by 0 bases, with 1 base of the junction left unmatched. The CDR3 is 13 amino acids. The CDR3 loop is CASRTSGSYEQYF. For the CDR3, the DNA is TGTGCCAGCCGGACTAGCGGCTCCTACGAGCAGTACTTC.

The rearrangement links TRBV5-1 to TRBJ2-1; 11 bases line up with TRBD2. The CDR3 spans 15 residues. Germline V gives CDR1 SGHRS, CDR2 YFSETQ. V lost 0 bases, J lost 7 bases, and 3 bases stayed unmatched. DNA of the CDR3: TGCGCCAGCAGCTTGGACGTAGCGGGGGGGAATGAGCAGTTCTTC. Translating gives CASSLDVAGGNEQFF.

There are a few counts of this clone. This rearrangement joins TRBV6-1 to TRBJ1-1, with D tentatively TRBD1 (5 bases). This CDR3 is 14 amino acids long. The V gene's germline CDR1 is MNHNS and CDR2 SASEGT. V was trimmed by 5 bases and J by 5 bases, leaving 15 bases between them. As DNA, the CDR3 is TGTGCCAGCAGTAGGGGAGGTGAACCAACTGAAGCTTTCTTT. Its protein is CASSRGGEPTEAFF.

CDR3 in amino acids: CASSLGSWASGNTIYF. The CDR3 DNA is TGTGCCAGCAGCTTAGGGTCCTGGGCGTCGGGAAACACCATATATTTT. The chain links TRBV11-2 to TRBJ1-3, with D unclear. Germline CDR1 reads SGHAT; CDR2 reads FQNNGV. The length of the CDR3 is 16 residues. V gave up 1 base and J gave up 4 bases, with 14 bases separating them.

The V and J genes are TRBV30 and TRBJ1-6; D perhaps matches TRBD1 (5 bases). The CDR3 is 14 amino acids. Germline loops: CDR1 GTSNPN, CDR2 SVGIG (reference sequence). Trimming cost V 0 bases and J 8 bases, with 11 bases left between them. In nucleotides, the CDR3 is TGTGCCTGGAGTGTAGGGGTTGGGTATTCACCCCTCCACTTT. Its protein is CAWSVGVGYSPLHF.

The V gene is TRBV11-2, the J gene TRBJ2-5; 10 bases are shared with TRBD2. The germline CDR1 and CDR2 sequences are SGHAT and FQNNGV. Unmatched junction bases numbered 9, after V lost 2 bases and J lost 3 bases. This CDR3 comprises 17 residues. The CDR3 here is CASSLNLLSGGEETQYF. Written as DNA, the CDR3 is TGTGCCAGCAGCTTAAACCTCTTAAGCGGGGGGGAAGAGACCCAGTACTTC.